The TCR beta chain under discussion was sequenced for a study of T-cell memory formation after mild COVID-19. Study conclusions and caveats: Clones shrinking from day 15 to 85 showed even CD4/CD8 mixes; later expanders tilted CD4+. Prior to infection, memory already included some responding clones, suggesting cross-reactive memory joined.

Only a few counts were recorded for this clonotype. Its antigen remains unidentified. Each CDR3 protein is one row after TCRdb ran MiXCR on the 5' RACE reads. The data show around 390,000 distinct CDR3 sequences, with 15% to 20% seen just once and around a fifth held by the top ten. Sample: PBMCs or a T cell subset sorted from them (not recorded which). The TCR originated in a man aged 18 to 29 who had mild COVID-19 (a few samples of this study predate the infection). Cell type and time point are not known.

CDR3 nucleotides: TGTGCCAGCTCACCAACGTGGAACACTGAAGCTTTCTTT. This translates into CASSPTWNTEAFF. The chain joins TRBV18 to TRBJ1-1, with D unclear. The CDR3 runs to 13 residues. Germline values: CDR1 KGHSH, CDR2 LQKENI. Trimming shortened V by 2 bases and J by 1 base, and 5 bases separated the two germline ends.